Given below is one T cell receptor beta chain in context. Its antigen is as yet unknown. This specimen belongs to a study of cytomegalovirus exposure and HLA in healthy donors. Background on the study: HLA-typed donors contributed 65 million to 95 million unique TCRs, which were held in an early data release. Points from the study as a whole: Sequencing artifact likely explains a cluster of highly shared sequence variants.

PCR was performed using 60 Vbeta and 13 Jbeta primers. Profiled with immunoSEQ multiplex PCR; TCRdb holds only in-frame clones, not every one. The sample records about 190,000 clones, roughly 84% being singletons. The CDR3 has 16 residues. In germline, CDR1 is MNHNY, CDR2 SVGAGI (reference sequence). Between the trimmed V and J ends, which lost 0 bases and 7 bases, there was a span of 15 bases. Healthy people donating bone marrow made up the donors. J is TRBJ1-4 and V is TRBV6-6; D perhaps matches TRBD1 (5 bases). The TCR originated in a boy aged 5 to 17 in good health and CMV-seronegative. The sample consisted of PBMCs. In DNA, the CDR3 is TGTGCCAGCAGTTACTCGACGGGGGATTTCGGTGAAAAACTGTTTTTT. This translates into CASSYSTGDFGEKLFF.